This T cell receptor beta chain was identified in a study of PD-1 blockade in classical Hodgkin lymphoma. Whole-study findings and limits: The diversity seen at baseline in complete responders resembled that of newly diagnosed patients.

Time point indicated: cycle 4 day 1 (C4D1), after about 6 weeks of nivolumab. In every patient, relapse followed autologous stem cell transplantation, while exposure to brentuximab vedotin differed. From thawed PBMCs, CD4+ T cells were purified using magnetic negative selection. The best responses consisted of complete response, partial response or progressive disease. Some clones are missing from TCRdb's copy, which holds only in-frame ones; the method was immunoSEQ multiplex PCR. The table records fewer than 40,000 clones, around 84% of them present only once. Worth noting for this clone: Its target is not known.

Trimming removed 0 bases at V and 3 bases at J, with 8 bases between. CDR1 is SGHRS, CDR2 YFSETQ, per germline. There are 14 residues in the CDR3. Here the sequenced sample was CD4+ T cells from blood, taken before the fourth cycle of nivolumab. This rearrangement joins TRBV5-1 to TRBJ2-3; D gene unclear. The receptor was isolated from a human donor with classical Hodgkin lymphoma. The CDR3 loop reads CASSLGGSTDTQYF. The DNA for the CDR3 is TGCGCCAGCAGCTTGGGGGGAAGTACAGATACGCAGTATTTT. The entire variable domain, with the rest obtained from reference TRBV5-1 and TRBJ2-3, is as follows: KAGVTQTPRYLIKTRGQQVTLSCSPISGHRSVSWYQQTPGQGLQFLFEYFSETQRNKGNFPGRFSGRQFSNSRSEMNVSTLELGDSALYLCASSLGGSTDTQYFGPGTRLTVL.